Listed below are T cell receptor beta chains from one sample, sequenced in a study of graft-versus-host responses after intestinal transplantation. Only in-frame clones appear in the TCRdb table, and some are missing; sequencing was by immunoSEQ multiplex PCR. The sample lists roughly 56,000 clones; about 93% were seen once. The sample consisted of PBMCs, taken roughly 120 days after intestinal transplantation. These receptors were obtained from a human patient who received an intestinal transplant, so some T cells may come from the graft donor. CDR3s leave out the opening cysteine and the closing phenylalanine or tryptophan.

>TRBV2|TRBJ2-1
AITGTSRSGEQF
>TRBV27|TRBJ2-2
ASSLGWELF
>TRBV27|TRBJ1-2
ASKPGANYGYT
>TRBV28|TRBJ2-7
ASSFNGREEQY
>TRBV7-7|TRBJ2-1
ASSVGGLSSYNEQF
>TRBV4-1|TRBJ2-1
ASSQEWGSYNEQF
>TRBV27|TRBJ1-5
ASSVLGSNQPQH
>TRBV27|TRBJ2-7
ASSTLSSPYEQY
>TRBV19|TRBJ2-2
ASSVTSLRELF
>TRBV6-5|TRBJ2-7
ASSYRYGDYYEQY
>TRBV4-1|TRBJ2-5
ASSQAFQETQY
>TRBV5-1|TRBJ2-3
ASSHSRPSGRAGTDTQY
>TRBV30|TRBJ2-2
AWISGGVGGELF
>TRBV2|TRBJ2-3
ASSDLASLFSTDTQY
>TRBV7-9|TRBJ2-7
ASSLGLAGREQY
>TRBV21-1|TRBJ2-1
ASSRPGQGADEQF
>TRBV5-1|TRBJ2-1
ASRGDPSYNEQF
>TRBV19|TRBJ2-7
ASSDSLRYYEQY
>TRBV28|TRBJ2-5
ASSFWVGNQETQY
>TRBV6-5|TRBJ1-4
ASSPWGAGEKLF
>TRBV28|TRBJ2-5
ASSPYEGQQETQY
>TRBV5-6|TRBJ1-4
ASSWGTEWEKLF
>TRBV28|TRBJ1-1
ASWGGIQPEAF
>TRBV27|TRBJ1-2
ASSSEAEDYGYT
>TRBV2|TRBJ2-2
ASSELRETGELF
>TRBV6-5|TRBJ2-1
ASSRGTGVNNEQF
>TRBV2|TRBJ2-5
ASSAILQGAETQY
>TRBV7-9|TRBJ2-1
ASSPGGPKYNEQF
>TRBV5-4|NA
ASSLDVGQGSYEQY
>TRBV28|TRBJ2-5
ASSFLQRWGATETQY
>TRBV28|TRBJ2-2
ASGLAGNTGELF
>TRBV11-2|TRBJ2-7
ASSLWVSSSYEQY
>TRBV11-2|TRBJ1-1
ASSLWGGGGNTEAF
>TRBV29-1|TRBJ1-2
SVRQGFYGYT
>TRBV11-2|TRBJ1-1
ASSLSGQGWTEAF
>TRBV29-1|TRBJ2-1
SAGTSAYNEQF
>TRBV6-1|TRBJ1-2
ASSEPGHGYT
>TRBV29-1|TRBJ1-2
SVEEGEDYGYT
>TRBV5-1|TRBJ1-3
ASSPLLSSGNTIY
>TRBV2|TRBJ2-5
ASTLRGAKKTQY
>TRBV10-3|TRBJ2-1
AIKAGDRDDNEQF
>TRBV9|TRBJ2-1
ASSVQDPGEQF